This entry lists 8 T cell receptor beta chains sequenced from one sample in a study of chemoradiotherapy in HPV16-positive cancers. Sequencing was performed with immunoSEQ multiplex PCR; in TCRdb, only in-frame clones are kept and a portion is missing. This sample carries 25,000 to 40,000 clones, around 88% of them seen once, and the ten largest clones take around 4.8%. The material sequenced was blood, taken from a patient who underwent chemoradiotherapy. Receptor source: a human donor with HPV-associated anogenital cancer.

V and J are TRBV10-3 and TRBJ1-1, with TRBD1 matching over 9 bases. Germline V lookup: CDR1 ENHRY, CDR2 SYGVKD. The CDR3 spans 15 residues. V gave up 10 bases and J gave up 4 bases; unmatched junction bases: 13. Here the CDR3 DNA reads TGTGCCACCACCCTAAGACAGGGGGAGGCCACTGAAGCTTTCTTT. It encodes CATTLRQGEATEAFF.

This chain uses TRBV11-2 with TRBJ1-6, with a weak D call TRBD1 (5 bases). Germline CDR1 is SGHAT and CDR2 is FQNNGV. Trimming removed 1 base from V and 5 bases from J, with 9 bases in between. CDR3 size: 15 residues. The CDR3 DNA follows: TGTGCCAGCAGCTTAGTCGTCAGGGATAATTCACCCCTCCACTTT. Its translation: CASSLVVRDNSPLHF. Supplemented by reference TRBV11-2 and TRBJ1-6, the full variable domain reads EAGVAQSPRYKIIEKRQSVAFWCNPISGHATLYWYQQILGQGPKLLIQFQNNGVVDDSQLPKDRFSAERLKGVDSTLKIQPAKLEDSAVYLCASSLVVRDNSPLHFGNGTRLTVT.

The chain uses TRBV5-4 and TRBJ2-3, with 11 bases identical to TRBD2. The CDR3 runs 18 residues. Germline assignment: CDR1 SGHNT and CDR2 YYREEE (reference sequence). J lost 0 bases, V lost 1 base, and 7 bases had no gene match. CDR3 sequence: CASSLRGLADTSTDTQYF. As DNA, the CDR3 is TGTGCCAGCAGCTTGAGGGGACTAGCGGACACTAGCACAGATACGCAGTATTTT. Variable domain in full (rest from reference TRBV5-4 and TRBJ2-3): ETGVTQSPTHLIKTRGQQVTLRCSSQSGHNTVSWYQQALGQGPQFIFQYYREEENGRGNFPPRFSGLQFPNYSSELNVNALELDDSALYLCASSLRGLADTSTDTQYFGPGTRLTVL.

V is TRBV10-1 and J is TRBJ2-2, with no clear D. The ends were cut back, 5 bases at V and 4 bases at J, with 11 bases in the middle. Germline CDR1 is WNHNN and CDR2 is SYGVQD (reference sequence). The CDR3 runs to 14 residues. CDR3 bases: TGCGCCAGCAGTCCTAACTCAGTCACCGGGGAGCTGTTTTTT. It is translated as CASSPNSVTGELFF.

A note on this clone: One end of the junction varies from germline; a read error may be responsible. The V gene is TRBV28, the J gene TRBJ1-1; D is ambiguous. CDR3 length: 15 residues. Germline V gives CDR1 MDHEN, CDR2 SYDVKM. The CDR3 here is CASSPPTVMNTKAFF. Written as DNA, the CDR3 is TGTGCCAGCAGTCCCCCGACCGTTATGAACACTAAAGCTTTCTTT.

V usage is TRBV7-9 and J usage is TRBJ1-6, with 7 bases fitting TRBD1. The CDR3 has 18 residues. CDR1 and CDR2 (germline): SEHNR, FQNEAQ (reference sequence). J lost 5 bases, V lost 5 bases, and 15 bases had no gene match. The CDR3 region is CASSQDVQGGGDNSPLHF. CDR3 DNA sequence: TGTGCCAGCAGCCAAGATGTCCAGGGGGGAGGCGATAATTCACCCCTCCACTTT.

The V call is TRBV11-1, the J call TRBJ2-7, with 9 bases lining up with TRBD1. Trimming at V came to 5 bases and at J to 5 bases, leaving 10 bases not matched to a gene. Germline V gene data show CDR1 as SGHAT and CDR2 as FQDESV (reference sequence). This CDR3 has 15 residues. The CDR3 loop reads CASSAPGQGFHEQYF. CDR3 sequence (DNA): TGTGCCAGCAGCGCCCCGGGACAGGGTTTCCACGAGCAGTACTTC. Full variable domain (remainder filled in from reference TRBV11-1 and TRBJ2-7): EAEVAQSPRYKITEKSQAVAFWCDPISGHATLYWYRQILGQGPELLVQFQDESVVDDSQLPKDRFSAERLKGVDSTLKIQPAELGDSAMYLCASSAPGQGFHEQYFGPGTRLTVT.

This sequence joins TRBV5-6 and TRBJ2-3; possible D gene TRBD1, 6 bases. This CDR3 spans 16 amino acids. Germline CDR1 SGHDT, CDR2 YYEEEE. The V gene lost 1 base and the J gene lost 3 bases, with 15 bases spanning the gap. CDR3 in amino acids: CASSLFGGMGTDTQYF. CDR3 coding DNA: TGTGCCAGCAGCTTGTTTGGGGGCATGGGTACAGATACGCAGTATTTT.